This T cell receptor beta chain was documented in a study of shared clonotypes between healthy human individuals. The study enrolled healthy HIV-negative adults without recent acute infections or vaccinations as donors. Evenly divided among several immunoSEQ plates was the genomic DNA of each subset. TCRdb's table, derived via immunoSEQ multiplex PCR, lists solely in-frame clones and lacks some. Here the sample spans about 470,000 clones, around 79% being singletons. The TCR was taken from a woman aged 35 to 49 in good health. Some clones in this sample may be carry-over from other donors' samples. Sequenced material: PBMCs.

The CDR3 DNA follows: TGTGCCAGCAGTCCCCCGGGATTCCAAGAGACCCAGTACTTC. Protein product: CASSPPGFQETQYF. The V gene is TRBV28, the J gene TRBJ2-5, with a tentative D call TRBD2 (5 bases). Germline V lookup: CDR1 MDHEN, CDR2 SYDVKM. This CDR3 region has 14 residues. V dropped 5 bases and J dropped 1 base, with 11 bases sitting between them.